A single sample is the source of the 8 T cell receptor beta chains below, sequenced in a study of blood T cells in healthy people across ages. A sample-barcoded 5' primer and a J-beta primer mix were used in a second PCR of about 7 to 12 cycles. Via MiXCR, TCRdb re-called the 5' RACE reads, giving one row per CDR3 protein. Of roughly 700,000 distinct CDR3 sequences in the sample, 20% to 30% are singletons; the top ten hold more than 8.5%. These same data were also listed under a study on T cells of mothers and their children.

The source material was blood. These receptors came from a boy aged 5 to 17 in good health.

This clonotype was counted a few times. This chain uses TRBV3-1 with TRBJ2-4; D is undetermined. CDR3 size: 16 residues. With 0 bases removed from V and 3 bases from J, the gap between germline ends came to 12 bases. The germline V gene has CDR1 LGHDT and CDR2 YNNKEL (reference sequence). The CDR3, as DNA: TGTGCCAGCAGCCAAGAAAGGCGGCAGATCAAAAACATTCAGTACTTC. This sequence encodes CASSQERRQIKNIQYF.

This chain links TRBV9 with TRBJ2-6; 10 bases match TRBD1. J gave up 0 bases and V 0 bases, and 9 bases lay outside the gene matches. Germline lookup yields CDR1 SGDLS and CDR2 YYNGEE. The CDR3 covers 20 residues. The CDR3 region is CASSVANAGQGISGANVLTF. The CDR3 coding sequence is TGTGCCAGCAGCGTAGCTAACGCGGGACAGGGGATCTCTGGGGCCAACGTCCTGACTTTC.

The rearrangement links TRBV9 to TRBJ2-1, with TRBD2 matching over 8 bases. Germline V CDR1 and CDR2: SGDLS, YYNGEE. CDR3 length: 15 residues. J was trimmed by 4 bases and V by 1 base; bases with no gene match: 4. CDR3 bases: TGTGCCAGCAGCGTAAGCAGCGGGGGTTACAATGAGCAGTTCTTC. Its protein product is CASSVSSGGYNEQFF. Full variable domain (rest looked up from reference TRBV9 and TRBJ2-1): DSGVTQTPKHLITATGQRVTLRCSPRSGDLSVYWYQQSLDQGLQFLIQYYNGEERAKGNILERFSAQQFPDLHSELNLSSLELGDSALYFCASSVSSGGYNEQFFGPGTRLTVL.

The rearrangement uses TRBV15 and TRBJ1-2; 8 nucleotides align to TRBD1. From germline, CDR1 is LNHNV and CDR2 YYDKDF (reference sequence). J was trimmed by 2 bases and V by 3 bases; bases with no gene match: 2. This CDR3 region has 14 residues. The CDR3 loop is CATSSRGPNYGYTF. The DNA of the CDR3 is TGTGCCACCAGCAGCAGGGGGCCAAACTATGGCTACACCTTC.

This clonotype has a handful of counts. The chain couples TRBV7-3 to TRBJ2-5; 11 bases are shared with TRBD2. Judging by the DNA end, TRBJ2-1 fits better; the J call may be wrong. Germline CDR1 is SGHTA and CDR2 is FQGTGA. The CDR3 has 15 residues. This CDR3 is CASSRSGRASAEQFF. The DNA for the CDR3 is TGTGCCAGCAGCCGTAGCGGGAGGGCCAGTGCTGAGCAGTTCTTC.

This clonotype was seen only a few times. This chain connects TRBV3-1 to TRBJ1-6; the match to TRBD1 covers 8 bases. With 2 bases clipped from V and 9 bases from J, the junction kept 3 bases outside the gene matches. The CDR3 has 14 amino acids. Germline-derived CDR1 and CDR2 are LGHDT and YNNKEL (reference sequence). The DNA of the CDR3 is TGTGCCAGCAGCCAACCTGGACAGGGTTCACCCCTCCACTTT. It codes for CASSQPGQGSPLHF.

V usage is TRBV6-5 and J usage is TRBJ2-5, with D unresolved. Germline V gene lookup returns CDR1 MNHEY and CDR2 SVGAGI. The ends were cut back, 0 bases at V and 4 bases at J, with 9 bases in the middle. This CDR3 has 14 residues. CDR3 amino acids: CASSYSGIGETQYF. The CDR3 DNA is TGTGCCAGCAGTTACTCAGGGATAGGAGAGACCCAGTACTTC.

The chain has TRBV9 and TRBJ1-1; D may be TRBD1 (5 bases). Per germline, CDR1 SGDLS and CDR2 YYNGEE. Trimming removed 6 bases from V and 6 bases from J, with 15 bases in between. The CDR3 runs 13 residues. CDR3 coding DNA: TGTGCCAGCAATAATAGGCCGGGGGCTGAAGCTTTCTTT. Translated: CASNNRPGAEAFF.